The present entry profiles one T cell receptor beta chain with its context. This specimen belongs to a study of blood T cell repertoires in COVID-19. Study in general: Nucleic acid was either cDNA or gDNA, and it came from T cells, B-cell-depleted T cells, or PBMCs.

Between the trimmed V and J ends, which lost 3 bases and 8 bases, there was a span of 15 bases. This CDR3 comprises 15 residues. Germline CDR1 and CDR2: SGHRS and YFSETQ. The protocol was immunoSEQ multiplex PCR, while the TCRdb copy is restricted to in-frame clones and leaves out a portion. The sample carries some 250,000 clones, 85% to 90% recorded once. The chain links TRBV5-1 to TRBJ1-6; TRBD1 is a possible D gene (6 bases). The sample comprised PBMCs or T cells enriched from blood (not recorded which). This receptor was identified in a woman in her 30s with acute COVID-19. The CDR3 coding sequence is TGCGCCAGCAGCTGGGGACACGGTATTGATTCACCCCTCCACTTT. Protein: CASSWGHGIDSPLHF.